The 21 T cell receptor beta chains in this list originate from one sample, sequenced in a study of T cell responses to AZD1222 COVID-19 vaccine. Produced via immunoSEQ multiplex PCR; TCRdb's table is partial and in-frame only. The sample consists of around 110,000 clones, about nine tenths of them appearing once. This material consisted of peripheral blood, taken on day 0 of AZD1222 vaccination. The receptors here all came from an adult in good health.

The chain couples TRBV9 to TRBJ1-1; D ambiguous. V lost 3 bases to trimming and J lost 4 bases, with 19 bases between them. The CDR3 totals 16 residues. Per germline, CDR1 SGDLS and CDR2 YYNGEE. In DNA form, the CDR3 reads TGTGCCAGCAGCGGAGTGAGAGGACCGATGTTCACTGAAGCTTTCTTT. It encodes CASSGVRGPMFTEAFF.

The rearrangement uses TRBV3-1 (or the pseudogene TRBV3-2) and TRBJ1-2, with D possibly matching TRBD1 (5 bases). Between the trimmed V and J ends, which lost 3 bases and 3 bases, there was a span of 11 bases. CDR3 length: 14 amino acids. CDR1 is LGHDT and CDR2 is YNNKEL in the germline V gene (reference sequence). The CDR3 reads CASSQRGGDYGYTF. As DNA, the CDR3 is TGTGCCAGCAGCCAGAGGGGAGGGGACTATGGCTACACCTTC.

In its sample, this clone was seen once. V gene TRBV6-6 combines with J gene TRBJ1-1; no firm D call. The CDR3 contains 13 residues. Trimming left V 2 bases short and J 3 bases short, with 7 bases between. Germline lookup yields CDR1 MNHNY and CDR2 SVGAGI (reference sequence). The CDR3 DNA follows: TGTGCCAGCAGTTACAACAGTTACACTGAAGCTTTCTTT. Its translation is CASSYNSYTEAFF.

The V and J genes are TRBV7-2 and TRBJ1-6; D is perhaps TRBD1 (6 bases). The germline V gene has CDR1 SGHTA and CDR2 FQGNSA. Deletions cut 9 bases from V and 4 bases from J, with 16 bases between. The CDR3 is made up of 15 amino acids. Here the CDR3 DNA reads TGTGCCAGTAGACAGGCCTCCCTATATAATTCACCCCTCCACTTT. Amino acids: CASRQASLYNSPLHF.

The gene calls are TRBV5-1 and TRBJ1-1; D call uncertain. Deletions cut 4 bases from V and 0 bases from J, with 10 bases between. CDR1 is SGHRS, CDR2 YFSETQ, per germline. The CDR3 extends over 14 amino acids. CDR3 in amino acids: CASSRARMNTEAFF. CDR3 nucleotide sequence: TGCGCCAGCAGCAGGGCGAGAATGAACACTGAAGCTTTCTTT.

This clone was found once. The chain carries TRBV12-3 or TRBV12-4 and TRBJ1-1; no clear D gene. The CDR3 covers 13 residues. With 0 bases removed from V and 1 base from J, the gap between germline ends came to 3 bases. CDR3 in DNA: TGTGCCAGCAGTTTAGCATGGAACACTGAAGCTTTCTTT. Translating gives CASSLAWNTEAFF.

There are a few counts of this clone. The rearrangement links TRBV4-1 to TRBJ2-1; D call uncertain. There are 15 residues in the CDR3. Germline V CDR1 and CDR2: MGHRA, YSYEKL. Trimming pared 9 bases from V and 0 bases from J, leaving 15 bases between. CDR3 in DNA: TGCGCCAGTCGACCCGAGGAGAGCTCCTACAATGAGCAGTTCTTC. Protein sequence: CASRPEESSYNEQFF.

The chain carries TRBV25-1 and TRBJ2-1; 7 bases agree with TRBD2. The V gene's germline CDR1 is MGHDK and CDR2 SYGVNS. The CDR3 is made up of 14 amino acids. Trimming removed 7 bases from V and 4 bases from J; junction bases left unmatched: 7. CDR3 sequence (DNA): TGTGCCAGCAAGGGCGGGAGACCTTACAATGAGCAGTTCTTC. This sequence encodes CASKGGRPYNEQFF.

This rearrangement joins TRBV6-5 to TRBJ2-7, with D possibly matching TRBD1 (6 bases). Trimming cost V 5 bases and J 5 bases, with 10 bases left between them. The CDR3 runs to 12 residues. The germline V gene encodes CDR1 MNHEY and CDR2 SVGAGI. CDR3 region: CASSSPGDEQYF. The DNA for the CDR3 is TGTGCCAGCAGTAGCCCAGGGGACGAGCAGTACTTC.

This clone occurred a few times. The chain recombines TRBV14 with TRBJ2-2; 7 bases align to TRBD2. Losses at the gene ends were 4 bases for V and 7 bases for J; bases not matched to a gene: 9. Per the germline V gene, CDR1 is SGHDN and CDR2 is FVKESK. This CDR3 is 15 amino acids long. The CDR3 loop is CASSRQWTRVGELFF. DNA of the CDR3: TGTGCCAGCAGCCGACAGTGGACTAGGGTCGGGGAGCTGTTTTTT. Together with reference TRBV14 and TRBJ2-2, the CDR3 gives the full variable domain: EAGVTQFPSHSVIEKGQTVTLRCDPISGHDNLYWYRRVMGKEIKFLLHFVKESKQDESGMPNNRFLAERTGGTYSTLKVQPAELEDSGVYFCASSRQWTRVGELFFGEGSRLTVL.

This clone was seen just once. This CDR3 is CASGQGLSNEQFF. The CDR3 region has the DNA TGTGCCAGTGGACAGGGGCTGAGCAATGAGCAGTTCTTC. The chain is built from TRBV7-2 and TRBJ2-1, with 9 bases lining up with TRBD1. CDR1 and CDR2 (germline): SGHTA, FQGNSA. Trimming took 9 bases from V and 6 from J; bases not matched to a gene: 6. The CDR3 runs 13 residues.

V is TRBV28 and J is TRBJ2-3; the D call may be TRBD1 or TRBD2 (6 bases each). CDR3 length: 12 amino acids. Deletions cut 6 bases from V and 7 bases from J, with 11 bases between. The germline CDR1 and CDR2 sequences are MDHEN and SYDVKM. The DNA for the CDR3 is TGTGCCAGCAGGGGGGGCAGGAATACGCAGTATTTT. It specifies CASRGGRNTQYF.

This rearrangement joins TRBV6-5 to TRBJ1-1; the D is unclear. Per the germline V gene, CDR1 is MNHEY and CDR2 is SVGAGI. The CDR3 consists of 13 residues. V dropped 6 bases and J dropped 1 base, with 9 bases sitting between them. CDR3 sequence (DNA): TGTGCCAGCAGGTGGCAGGAGAACACTGAAGCTTTCTTT. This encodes CASRWQENTEAFF.

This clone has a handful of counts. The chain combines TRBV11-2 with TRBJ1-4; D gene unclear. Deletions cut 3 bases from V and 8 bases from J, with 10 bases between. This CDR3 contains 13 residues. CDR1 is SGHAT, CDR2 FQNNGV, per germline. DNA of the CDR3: TGTGCCAGCAGCTTTAGAGGAATAGAAAAACTGTTTTTT. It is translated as CASSFRGIEKLFF.

This CDR3 reads CASSRDVGSKFF. In DNA, the CDR3 is TGCGCCAGCAGTAGAGATGTCGGCTCTAAGTTCTTC. The V call is TRBV5-1, the J call TRBJ2-1; no reliable D call. Germline CDR1 SGHRS, CDR2 YFSETQ. V was trimmed by 5 bases and J by 14 bases, leaving 17 bases between them. The CDR3 length is 12 residues.

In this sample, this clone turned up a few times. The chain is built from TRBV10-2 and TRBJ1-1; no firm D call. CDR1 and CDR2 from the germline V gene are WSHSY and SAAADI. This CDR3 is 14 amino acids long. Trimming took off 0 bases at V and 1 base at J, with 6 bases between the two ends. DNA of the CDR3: TGCGCCAGCAGTGAGTCGATGAGGAACACTGAAGCTTTCTTT. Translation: CASSESMRNTEAFF.

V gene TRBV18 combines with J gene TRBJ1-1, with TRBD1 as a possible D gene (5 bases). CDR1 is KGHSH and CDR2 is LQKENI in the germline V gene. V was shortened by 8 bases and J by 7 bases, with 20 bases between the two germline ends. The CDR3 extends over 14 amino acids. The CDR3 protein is CASTPTGYFSEAFF. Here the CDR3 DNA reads TGTGCCAGCACTCCCACAGGATACTTTAGTGAAGCTTTCTTT. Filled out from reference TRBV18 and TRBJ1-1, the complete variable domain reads NAGVMQNPRHLVRRRGQEARLRCSPMKGHSHVYWYRQLPEEGLKFMVYLQKENIIDESGMPKERFSAEFPKEGPSILRIQQVVRGDSAAYFCASTPTGYFSEAFFGQGTRLTVV.

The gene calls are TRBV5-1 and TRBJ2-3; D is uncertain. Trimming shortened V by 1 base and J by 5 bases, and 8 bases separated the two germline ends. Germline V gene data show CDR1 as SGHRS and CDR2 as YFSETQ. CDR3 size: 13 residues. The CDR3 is CASSLRRVDTQYF. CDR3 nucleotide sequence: TGCGCCAGCAGCTTGCGGAGAGTAGATACGCAGTATTTT.

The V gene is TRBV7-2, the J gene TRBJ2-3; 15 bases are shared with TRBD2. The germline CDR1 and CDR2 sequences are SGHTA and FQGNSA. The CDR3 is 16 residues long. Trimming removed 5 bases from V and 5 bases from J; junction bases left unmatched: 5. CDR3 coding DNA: TGTGCCAGCAGCGGACTAGCGGGAGGGCCAGGAGATACGCAGTATTTT. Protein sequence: CASSGLAGGPGDTQYF.

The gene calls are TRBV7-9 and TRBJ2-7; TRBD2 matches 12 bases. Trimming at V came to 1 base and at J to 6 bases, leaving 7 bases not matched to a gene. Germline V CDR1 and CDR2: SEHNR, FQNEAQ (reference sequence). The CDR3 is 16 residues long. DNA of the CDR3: TGTGCCAGCAGCTTAGGGAGACTAGCGGGAGTTTCCGAGCAGTACTTC. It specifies CASSLGRLAGVSEQYF.

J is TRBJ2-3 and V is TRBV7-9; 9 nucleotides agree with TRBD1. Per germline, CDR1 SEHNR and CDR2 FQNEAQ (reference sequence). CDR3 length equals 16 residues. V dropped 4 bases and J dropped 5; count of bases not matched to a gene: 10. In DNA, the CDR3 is TGTGCCAGCAGCTCCGGACAGGGGATCGTAGGAGATACGCAGTATTTT. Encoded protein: CASSSGQGIVGDTQYF.